The following is a T cell receptor (beta chain) sequence with its context. It was with unique molecular identifiers that the TCRbeta library was prepared. TCRdb analysed the PCR reads with MiXCR anew, one entry per CDR3 protein. The sample includes about 300,000 distinct CDR3 sequences, 10% of them seen just once. This entry is derived from a study of T-cell reconstitution after alpha-beta-depleted transplantation in children. This CDR3 has 17 residues. Trimming took off 5 bases at V and 6 bases at J, with 26 bases between the two ends. The germline V gene has CDR1 SGHAT and CDR2 FQNNGV. The starting material was PBMCs, obtained before TCRalphabeta/CD19-depleted stem cell transplant. The chain employs TRBV11-2 and TRBJ2-7; TRBD1 might be the D (7 bases). This TCR was sampled from a boy in the first two years of life with acute myeloid leukemia, due to receive a stem cell transplant. The CDR3 region is CASSHRRDSTGRFEQYF. CDR3 nucleotides: TGTGCCAGCAGCCATAGGAGAGACTCGACAGGGAGGTTCGAGCAGTACTTC.